This is a list of T cell receptor beta chains from one sample in a study of beta chain features in type 1 diabetes. Produced via immunoSEQ multiplex PCR; TCRdb's table is partial and in-frame only. This table has 25,000 or so clones, about 72% appearing once. Sequenced: Tregs from blood. These receptors all come from a woman in her forties in good health. Both conserved end residues are trimmed from each CDR3. The order of the fields is V gene, CDR3 protein.

V gene: TRBV29-1; CDR3 protein: SVENRGAGGYT
V gene: TRBV6-4; CDR3 protein: ASSDSPDSYGYT
V gene: TRBV7-2; CDR3 protein: ASSSRGGQGPLNEQF
V gene: TRBV29-1; CDR3 protein: SVEAAGKRSNTEAF
V gene: TRBV2; CDR3 protein: ASRRGTGLEKLF
V gene: TRBV9; CDR3 protein: ASSAIGGWEEKLF
V gene: TRBV10-3; CDR3 protein: ATRTSGAQEYEQY
V gene: TRBV5-1; CDR3 protein: ASSWVDPAGEQF
V gene: TRBV5-1; CDR3 protein: ASSPAGQGDNSPLH
V gene: TRBV15; CDR3 protein: ATSRDPAGAKNIQY
V gene: TRBV18; CDR3 protein: ASSPLGWGNQPQH
V gene: TRBV4-1; CDR3 protein: ASSQEVVAGGQETQY
V gene: TRBV2; CDR3 protein: ASSEDRGNEQY
V gene: TRBV7-8; CDR3 protein: ASGGAPTDTQY
V gene: TRBV21-1; CDR3 protein: ASPRTGTGGSGYT
V gene: TRBV5-6; CDR3 protein: ASSLLAGGLNEQF
V gene: TRBV18; CDR3 protein: ASSPGRLQGLH
V gene: TRBV21-1; CDR3 protein: ASSKEVRQGEETQY
V gene: TRBV19; CDR3 protein: ASLGLNTEAF
V gene: TRBV29-1; CDR3 protein: SVVPTSGAADTQY
V gene: TRBV18; CDR3 protein: ASSYRGPRETQY
V gene: TRBV7-2; CDR3 protein: ASSLVAEYYNEQF
V gene: TRBV7-9; CDR3 protein: ASSPSRGGYNEQF
V gene: TRBV2; CDR3 protein: ASSESLGQGAEQY
V gene: TRBV11-2; CDR3 protein: ASSPTGSSNQPQH
V gene: TRBV5-6; CDR3 protein: ASSSGQYEQY
V gene: TRBV2; CDR3 protein: ASSEEGQARGTQY
V gene: TRBV7-2; CDR3 protein: ASSSWTGAAEQF
V gene: TRBV7-2; CDR3 protein: ASSLRGWAGDTEAF
V gene: TRBV19; CDR3 protein: ASSRQSSYNSPLH
V gene: TRBV6-6; CDR3 protein: ASSYPVSGGRETQY
V gene: TRBV7-9; CDR3 protein: ASSPGTSIGADTQY
V gene: TRBV9; CDR3 protein: ASSVGGTGIYEQY
V gene: TRBV19; CDR3 protein: ASRYSGGYT
V gene: TRBV6-5; CDR3 protein: ASRRLAGAVLGQF
V gene: TRBV6-1; CDR3 protein: ASKAGRVSPLH
V gene: TRBV11-2; CDR3 protein: ASSFPGTGNIQY
V gene: TRBV19; CDR3 protein: ASSIRGSGELF
V gene: TRBV7-2; CDR3 protein: ASSLASGGAQDTQY
V gene: TRBV6-5; CDR3 protein: ASRRLAGDTQY
V gene: TRBV1; CDR3 protein: TSSQEGAGECTDTQY
V gene: TRBV6-6; CDR3 protein: ASSYLSGVSEAF
V gene: TRBV7-2; CDR3 protein: ASSLTRATEAF
V gene: TRBV18; CDR3 protein: ASSPAAYSYNEQF
V gene: TRBV7-9; CDR3 protein: ASRRDSSYEQY
V gene: TRBV29-1; CDR3 protein: SVAGLQSGNTIY
V gene: TRBV5-8; CDR3 protein: ASSLVRGAFTGELF
V gene: TRBV5-1; CDR3 protein: ASSPTRETQY
V gene: TRBV10-3; CDR3 protein: AISYVPGTDTQY
V gene: TRBV7-2; CDR3 protein: ASSFSSGGVGTDTQY
V gene: TRBV19; CDR3 protein: ASSPGQQYYGYT